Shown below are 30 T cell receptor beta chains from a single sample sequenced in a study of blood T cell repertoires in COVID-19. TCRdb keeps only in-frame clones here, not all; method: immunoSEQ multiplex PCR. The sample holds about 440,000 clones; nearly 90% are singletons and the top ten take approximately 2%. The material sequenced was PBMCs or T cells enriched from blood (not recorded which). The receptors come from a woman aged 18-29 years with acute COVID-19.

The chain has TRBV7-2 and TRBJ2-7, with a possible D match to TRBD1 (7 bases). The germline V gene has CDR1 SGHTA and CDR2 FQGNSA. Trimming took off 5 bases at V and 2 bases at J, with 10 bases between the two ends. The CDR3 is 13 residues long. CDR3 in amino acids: CASSAGQPYEQYF. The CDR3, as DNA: TGTGCCAGCAGCGCGGGACAGCCCTACGAGCAGTACTTC.

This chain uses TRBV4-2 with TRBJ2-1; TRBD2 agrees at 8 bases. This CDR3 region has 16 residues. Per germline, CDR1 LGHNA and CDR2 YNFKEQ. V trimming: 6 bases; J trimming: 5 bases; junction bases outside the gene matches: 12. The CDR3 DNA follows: TGTGCCAGCAGACCGGGAGGGATAGGGACCCACAATGAGCAGTTCTTC. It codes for CASRPGGIGTHNEQFF.

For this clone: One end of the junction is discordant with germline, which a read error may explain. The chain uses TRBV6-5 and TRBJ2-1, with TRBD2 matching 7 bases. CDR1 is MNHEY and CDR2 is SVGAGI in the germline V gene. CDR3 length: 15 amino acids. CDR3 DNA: TGTGCCAGCAGTCAGAGCGGGACTAACTACAATGAGCGGTTCTTC. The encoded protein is CASSQSGTNYNERFF.

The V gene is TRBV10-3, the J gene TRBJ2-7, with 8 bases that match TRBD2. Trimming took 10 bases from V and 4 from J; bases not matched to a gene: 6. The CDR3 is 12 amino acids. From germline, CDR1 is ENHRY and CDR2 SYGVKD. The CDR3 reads CATTSGAYEQYF. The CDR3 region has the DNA TGTGCCACTACTAGCGGAGCTTACGAGCAGTACTTC.

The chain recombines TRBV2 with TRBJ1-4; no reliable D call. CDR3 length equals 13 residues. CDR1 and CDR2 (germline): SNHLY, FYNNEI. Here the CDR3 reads CVHRGGEYEKLFF. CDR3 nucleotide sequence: TGTGTCCACCGAGGCGGGGAGTATGAAAAACTGTTTTTT.

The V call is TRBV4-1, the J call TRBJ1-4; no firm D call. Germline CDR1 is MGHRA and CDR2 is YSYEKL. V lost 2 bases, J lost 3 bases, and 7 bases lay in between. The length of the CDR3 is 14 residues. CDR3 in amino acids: CASSQLGANEKLFF. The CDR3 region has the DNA TGCGCCAGCAGCCAACTGGGAGCTAATGAAAAACTGTTTTTT.

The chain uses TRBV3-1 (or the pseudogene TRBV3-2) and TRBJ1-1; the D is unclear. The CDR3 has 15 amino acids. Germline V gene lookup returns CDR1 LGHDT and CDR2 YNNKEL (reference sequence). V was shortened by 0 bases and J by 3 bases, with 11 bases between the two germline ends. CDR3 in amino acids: CASSQDGRADTEAFF. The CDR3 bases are TGTGCCAGCAGCCAAGATGGGAGGGCGGACACTGAAGCTTTCTTT.

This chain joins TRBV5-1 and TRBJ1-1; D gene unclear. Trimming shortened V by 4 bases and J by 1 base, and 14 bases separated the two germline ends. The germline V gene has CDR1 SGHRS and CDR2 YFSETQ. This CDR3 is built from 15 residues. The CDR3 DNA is TGCGCCAGCAGCCTGAACGGGGTCGGGAACACTGAAGCTTTCTTT. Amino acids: CASSLNGVGNTEAFF.

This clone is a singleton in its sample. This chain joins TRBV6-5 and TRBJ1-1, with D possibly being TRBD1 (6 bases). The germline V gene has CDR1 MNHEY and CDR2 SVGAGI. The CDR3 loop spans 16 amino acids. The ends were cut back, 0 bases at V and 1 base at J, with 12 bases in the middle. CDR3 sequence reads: CASSYSVYRENTEAFF. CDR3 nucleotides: TGTGCCAGCAGTTACTCGGTTTACAGGGAGAACACTGAAGCTTTCTTT.

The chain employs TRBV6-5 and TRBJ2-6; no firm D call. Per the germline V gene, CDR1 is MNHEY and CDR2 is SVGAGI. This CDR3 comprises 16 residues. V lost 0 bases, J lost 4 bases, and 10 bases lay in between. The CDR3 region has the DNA TGTGCCAGCAGTTACTCGTCAGGCAGAGGGGCCAACGTCCTGACTTTC. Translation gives CASSYSSGRGANVLTF.

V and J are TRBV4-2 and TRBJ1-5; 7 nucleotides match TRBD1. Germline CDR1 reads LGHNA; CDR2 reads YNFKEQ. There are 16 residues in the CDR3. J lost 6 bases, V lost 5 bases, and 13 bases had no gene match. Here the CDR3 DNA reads TGTGCCAGCAGCGGCGCGAGGACAGGTAAGAGTCAGCCCCAGCATTTT. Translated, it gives CASSGARTGKSQPQHF.

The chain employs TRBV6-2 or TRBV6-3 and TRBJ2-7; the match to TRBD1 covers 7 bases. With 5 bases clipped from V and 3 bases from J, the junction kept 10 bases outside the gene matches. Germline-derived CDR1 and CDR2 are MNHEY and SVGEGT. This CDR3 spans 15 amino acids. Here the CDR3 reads CASSVTGNSFYEQYF. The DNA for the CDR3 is TGTGCCAGCAGTGTGACAGGGAACTCCTTCTACGAGCAGTACTTC.

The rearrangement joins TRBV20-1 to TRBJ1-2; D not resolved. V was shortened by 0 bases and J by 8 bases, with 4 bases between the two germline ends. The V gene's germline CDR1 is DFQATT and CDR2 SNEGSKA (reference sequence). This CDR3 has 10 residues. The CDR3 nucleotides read TGCAGTGCTAGAGATCGGGGCTACACCTTC. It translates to CSARDRGYTF.

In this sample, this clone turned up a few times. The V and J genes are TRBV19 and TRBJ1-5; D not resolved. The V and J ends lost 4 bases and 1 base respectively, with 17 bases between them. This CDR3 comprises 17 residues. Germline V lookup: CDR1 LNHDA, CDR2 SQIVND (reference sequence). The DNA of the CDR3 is TGTGCCAGTAGTAGGGCAGGTAAAGCGGGAAGCAATCAGCCCCAGCATTTT. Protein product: CASSRAGKAGSNQPQHF.

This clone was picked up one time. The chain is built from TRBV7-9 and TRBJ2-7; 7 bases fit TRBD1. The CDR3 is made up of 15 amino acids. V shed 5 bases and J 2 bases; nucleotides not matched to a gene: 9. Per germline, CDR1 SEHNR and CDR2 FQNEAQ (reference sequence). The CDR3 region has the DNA TGTGCCAGCAGCCGAGGGACAGCGAACACCTACGAGCAGTACTTC. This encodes CASSRGTANTYEQYF.

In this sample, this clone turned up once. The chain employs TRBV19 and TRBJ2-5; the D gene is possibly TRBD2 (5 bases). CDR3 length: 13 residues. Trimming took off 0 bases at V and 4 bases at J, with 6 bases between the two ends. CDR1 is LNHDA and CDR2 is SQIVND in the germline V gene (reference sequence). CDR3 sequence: CASSIEEGETQYF. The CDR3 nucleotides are TGTGCCAGTAGTATAGAAGAGGGAGAGACCCAGTACTTC.

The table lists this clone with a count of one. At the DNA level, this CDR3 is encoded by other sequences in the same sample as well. The CDR3 sequence is CASSLPDRGRGYTF. CDR3 coding DNA: TGTGCCAGCAGCTTACCAGACAGGGGGCGAGGCTACACCTTC. This chain connects TRBV11-2 to TRBJ1-2; 10 nucleotides match TRBD1. The CDR3 covers 14 residues. With V trimmed by 2 bases and J by 8 bases, 5 bases remained unmatched. CDR1 is SGHAT and CDR2 is FQNNGV in the germline V gene.

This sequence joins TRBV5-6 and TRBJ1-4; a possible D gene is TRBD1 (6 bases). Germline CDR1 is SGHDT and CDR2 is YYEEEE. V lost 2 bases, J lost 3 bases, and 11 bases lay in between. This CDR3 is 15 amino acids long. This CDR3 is CASSLRTDPNEKLFF. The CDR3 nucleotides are TGTGCCAGCAGCTTAAGGACAGACCCTAATGAAAAACTGTTTTTT. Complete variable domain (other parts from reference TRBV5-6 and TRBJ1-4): DAGVTQSPTHLIKTRGQQVTLRCSPKSGHDTVSWYQQALGQGPQFIFQYYEEEERQRGNFPDRFSGHQFPNYSSELNVNALLLGDSALYLCASSLRTDPNEKLFFGSGTQLSVL.

The CDR3 nucleotides read TGCGCCAGCAGTGACGGAGTCCCAAACAGGGCCCACGAGGCTGAAGCTTTCTTT. Amino acids: CASSDGVPNRAHEAEAFF. J is TRBJ1-1 and V is TRBV10-2, with TRBD1 as a possible D gene (6 bases). Germline V CDR1 and CDR2: WSHSY, SAAADI. This CDR3 has 18 amino acids. Trimming pared 3 bases from V and 6 bases from J, leaving 26 bases between.

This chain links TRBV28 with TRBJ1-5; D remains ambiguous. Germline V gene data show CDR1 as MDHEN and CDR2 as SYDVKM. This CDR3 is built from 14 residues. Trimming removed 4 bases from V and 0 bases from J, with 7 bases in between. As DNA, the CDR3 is TGTGCCAGCAGTTCGGGGTATAGCAATCAGCCCCAGCATTTT. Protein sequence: CASSSGYSNQPQHF.

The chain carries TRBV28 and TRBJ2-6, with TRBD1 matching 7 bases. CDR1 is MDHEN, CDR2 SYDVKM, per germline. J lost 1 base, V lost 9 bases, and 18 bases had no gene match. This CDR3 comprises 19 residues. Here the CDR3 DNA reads TGTGCCAGTGAGACTAATAGACAGGGTTGGGGATCTGGGGCCAACGTCCTGACTTTC. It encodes CASETNRQGWGSGANVLTF.

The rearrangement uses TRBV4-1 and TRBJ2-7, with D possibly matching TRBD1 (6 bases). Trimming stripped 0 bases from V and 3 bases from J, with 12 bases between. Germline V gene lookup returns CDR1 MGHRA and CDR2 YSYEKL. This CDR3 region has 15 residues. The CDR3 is CASSQDRTVGYEQYF. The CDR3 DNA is TGCGCCAGCAGCCAAGATAGGACAGTTGGCTACGAGCAGTACTTC.

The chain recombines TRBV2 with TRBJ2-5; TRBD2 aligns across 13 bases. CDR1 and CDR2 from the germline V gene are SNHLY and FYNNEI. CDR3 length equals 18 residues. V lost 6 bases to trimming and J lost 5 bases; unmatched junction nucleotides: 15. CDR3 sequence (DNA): TGTGCCAGCAGGTTGGAACAAACTAGCGGGGGGGCCCGTGAGACCCAGTACTTC. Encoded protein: CASRLEQTSGGARETQYF.

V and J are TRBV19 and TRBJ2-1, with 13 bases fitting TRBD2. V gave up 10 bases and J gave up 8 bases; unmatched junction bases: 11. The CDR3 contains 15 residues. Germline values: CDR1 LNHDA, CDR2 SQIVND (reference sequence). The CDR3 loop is CATRRTSGSLYEQFF. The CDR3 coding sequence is TGTGCCACGAGACGGACTAGCGGGAGTCTCTATGAGCAGTTCTTC.

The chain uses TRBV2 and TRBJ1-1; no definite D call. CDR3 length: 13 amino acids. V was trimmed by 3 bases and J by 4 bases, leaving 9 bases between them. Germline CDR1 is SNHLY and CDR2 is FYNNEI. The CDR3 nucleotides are TGTGCCAGCAGTGAGGAGGTACCCACTGAAGCTTTCTTT. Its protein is CASSEEVPTEAFF. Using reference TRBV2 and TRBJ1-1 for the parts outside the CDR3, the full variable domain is EPEVTQTPSHQVTQMGQEVILRCVPISNHLYFYWYRQILGQKVEFLVSFYNNEISEKSEIFDDQFSVERPDGSNFTLKIRSTKLEDSAMYFCASSEEVPTEAFFGQGTRLTVV.

The CDR3: CASTAAGGVSNSPLHF. The DNA of the CDR3 is TGTGCCAGCACTGCGGCAGGGGGTGTCTCCAATTCACCCCTCCACTTT. The V and J genes are TRBV3-1 (or the pseudogene TRBV3-2) and TRBJ1-6, with 7 bases that match TRBD1. CDR3 length: 16 amino acids. Germline CDR1 reads LGHDT; CDR2 reads YNNKEL (reference sequence). The J segment lost 7 bases and the V segment lost 7 bases, leaving 13 bases of the junction unmatched.

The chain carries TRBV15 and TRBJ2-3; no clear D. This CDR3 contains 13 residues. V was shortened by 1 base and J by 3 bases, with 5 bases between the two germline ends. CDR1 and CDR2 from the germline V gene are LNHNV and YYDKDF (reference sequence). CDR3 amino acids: CATSRAYTDTQYF. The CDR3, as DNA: TGTGCCACCAGCAGAGCTTATACAGATACGCAGTATTTT. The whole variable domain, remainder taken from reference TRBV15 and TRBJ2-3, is DAMVIQNPRYQVTQFGKPVTLSCSQTLNHNVMYWYQQKSSQAPKLLFHYYDKDFNNEADTPDNFQSRRPNTSFCFLDIRSPGLGDTAMYLCATSRAYTDTQYFGPGTRLTVL.

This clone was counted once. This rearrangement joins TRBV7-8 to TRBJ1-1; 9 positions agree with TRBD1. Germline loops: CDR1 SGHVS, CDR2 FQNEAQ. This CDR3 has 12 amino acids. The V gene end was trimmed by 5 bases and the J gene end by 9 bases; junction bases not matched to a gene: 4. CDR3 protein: CASSLQGAKAFF. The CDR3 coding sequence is TGTGCCAGCAGCCTACAGGGGGCGAAAGCTTTCTTT.

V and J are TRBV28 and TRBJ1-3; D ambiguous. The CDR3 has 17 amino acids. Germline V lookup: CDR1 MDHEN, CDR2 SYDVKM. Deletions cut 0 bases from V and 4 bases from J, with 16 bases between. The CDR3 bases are TGTGCCAGCAGTTTATGGGGCGACACACGGCTCGGAAACACCATATATTTT. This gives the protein CASSLWGDTRLGNTIYF.

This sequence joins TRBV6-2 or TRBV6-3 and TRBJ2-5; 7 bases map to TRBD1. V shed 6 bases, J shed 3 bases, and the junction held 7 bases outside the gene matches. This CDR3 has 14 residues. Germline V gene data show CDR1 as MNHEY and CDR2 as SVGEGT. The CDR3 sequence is CASSQTGAKETQYF. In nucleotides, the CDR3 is TGTGCCAGCAGCCAAACAGGGGCGAAAGAGACCCAGTACTTC.